One sample yielded the 2 T cell receptor beta chains listed below, sequenced in a study of cytomegalovirus exposure and HLA in healthy donors. It was with 60 Vbeta and 13 Jbeta primers that the PCR ran. Clones were sequenced by immunoSEQ multiplex PCR, and TCRdb holds only the in-frame ones, with some missing. The data show nearly 110,000 clones, 70% to 80% seen once. The specimen sequenced was PBMCs. The receptor set was obtained from a female donor in good health and CMV-seronegative.

This clone was counted a few times. The chain couples TRBV28 to TRBJ2-5; possible D gene TRBD2, 5 bases. The CDR3 sequence is 16 residues long. The ends were cut back, 3 bases at V and 0 bases at J, with 14 bases in the middle. Germline V gene data show CDR1 as MDHEN and CDR2 as SYDVKM. DNA for the CDR3: TGTGCCAGCAGTTTTAAGTCACAGCGGTACCAAGAGACCCAGTACTTC. Its protein is CASSFKSQRYQETQYF.

This chain connects TRBV6-5 to TRBJ2-7; TRBD1 agrees at 7 bases. Germline V gene sequence: CDR1 MNHEY, CDR2 SVGAGI. The CDR3 has 14 residues. J gave up 0 bases and V 10 bases, and 9 bases lay outside the gene matches. The CDR3 spells CATLHRGNSYEQYF. The CDR3 DNA sequence: TGTGCCACCCTCCACAGGGGAAACTCCTACGAGCAGTACTTC.